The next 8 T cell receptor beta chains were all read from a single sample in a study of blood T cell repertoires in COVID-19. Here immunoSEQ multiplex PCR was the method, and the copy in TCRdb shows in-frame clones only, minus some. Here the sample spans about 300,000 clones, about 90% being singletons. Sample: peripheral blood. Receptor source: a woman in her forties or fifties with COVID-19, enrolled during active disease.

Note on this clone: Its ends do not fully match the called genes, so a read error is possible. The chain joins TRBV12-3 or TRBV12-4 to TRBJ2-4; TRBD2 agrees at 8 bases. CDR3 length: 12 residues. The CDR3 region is CASSLTSGTSHF. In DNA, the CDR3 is TGTGCCAGCAGTTTAACTAGCGGCACGTCGCACTTC.

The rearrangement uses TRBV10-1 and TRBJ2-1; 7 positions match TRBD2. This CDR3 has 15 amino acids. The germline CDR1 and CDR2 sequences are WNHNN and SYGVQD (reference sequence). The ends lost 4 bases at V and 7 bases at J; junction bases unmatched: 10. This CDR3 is CASSASAGEWNEQFF. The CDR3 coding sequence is TGCGCCAGCAGTGCTAGCGCGGGAGAGTGGAATGAGCAGTTCTTC.

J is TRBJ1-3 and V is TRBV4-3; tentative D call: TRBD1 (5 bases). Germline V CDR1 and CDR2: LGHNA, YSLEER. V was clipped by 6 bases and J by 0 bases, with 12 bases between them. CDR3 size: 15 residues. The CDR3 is CASSYDSNSGNTIYF. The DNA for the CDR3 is TGCGCCAGCAGTTACGACAGCAACTCTGGAAACACCATATATTTT.

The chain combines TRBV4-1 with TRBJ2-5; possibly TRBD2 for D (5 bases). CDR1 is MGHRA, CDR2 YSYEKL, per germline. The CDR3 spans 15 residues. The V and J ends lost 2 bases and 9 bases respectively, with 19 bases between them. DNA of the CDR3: TGCGCCAGCAGCCAAAAAGGACCGTCCCTCGGGGCCCAGTACTTC. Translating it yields CASSQKGPSLGAQYF.

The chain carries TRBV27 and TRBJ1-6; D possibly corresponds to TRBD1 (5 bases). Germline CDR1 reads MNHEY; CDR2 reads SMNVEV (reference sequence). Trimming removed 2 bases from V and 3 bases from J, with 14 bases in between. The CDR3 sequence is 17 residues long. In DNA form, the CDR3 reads TGTGCCAGCAGTTTAGACCCCACAGGTGTCTATAATTCACCCCTCCACTTT. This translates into CASSLDPTGVYNSPLHF.

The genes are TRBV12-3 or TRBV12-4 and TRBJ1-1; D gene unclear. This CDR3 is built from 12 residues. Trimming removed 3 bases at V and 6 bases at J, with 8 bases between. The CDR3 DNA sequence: TGTGCCAGCAGTTTGACTAGGGCTGAAGCTTTCTTT. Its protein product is CASSLTRAEAFF.

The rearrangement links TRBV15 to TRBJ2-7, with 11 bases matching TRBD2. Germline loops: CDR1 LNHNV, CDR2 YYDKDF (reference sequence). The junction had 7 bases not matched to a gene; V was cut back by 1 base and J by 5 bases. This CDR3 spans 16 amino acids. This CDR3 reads CATSRGTSGPLNEQYF. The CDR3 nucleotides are TGTGCCACCAGCAGAGGGACTAGCGGGCCTTTAAACGAGCAGTACTTC.

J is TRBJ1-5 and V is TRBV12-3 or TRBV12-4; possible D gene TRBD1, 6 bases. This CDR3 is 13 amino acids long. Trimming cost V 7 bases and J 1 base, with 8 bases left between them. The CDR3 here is CASNRGSNQPQHF. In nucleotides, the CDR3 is TGTGCCAGCAATAGGGGGAGCAATCAGCCCCAGCATTTT.